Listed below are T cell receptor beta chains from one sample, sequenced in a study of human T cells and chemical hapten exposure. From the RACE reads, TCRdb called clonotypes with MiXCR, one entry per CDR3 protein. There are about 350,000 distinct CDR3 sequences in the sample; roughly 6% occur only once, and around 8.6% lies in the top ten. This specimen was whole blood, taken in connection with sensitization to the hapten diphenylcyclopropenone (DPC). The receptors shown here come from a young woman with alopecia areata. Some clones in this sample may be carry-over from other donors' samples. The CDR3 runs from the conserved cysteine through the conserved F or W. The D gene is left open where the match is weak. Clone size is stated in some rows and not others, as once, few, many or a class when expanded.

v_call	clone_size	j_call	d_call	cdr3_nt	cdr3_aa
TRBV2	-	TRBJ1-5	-	TGTGCCAGTCAGGGTGGGAGCAATCAGCCCCAGCATTTT	CASQGGSNQPQHF
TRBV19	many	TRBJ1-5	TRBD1	TGTGCCACCTCAACCGGGACAGATTATAGCAATCAGCCCCAGCATTTT	CATSTGTDYSNQPQHF
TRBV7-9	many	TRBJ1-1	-	TGTGCCAGCAGCGTTATGATGGGGGACACTGAAGCTTTCTTT	CASSVMMGDTEAFF
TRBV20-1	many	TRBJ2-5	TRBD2	TGCAGTGCTAGAGTCGGGGGGGCCCTTCAAGAGACCCAGTACTTC	CSARVGGALQETQYF
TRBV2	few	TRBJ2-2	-	TGTGCCAGCTCGGGTCAGGGCGCCGGGGAGCTGTTTTTT	CASSGQGAGELFF
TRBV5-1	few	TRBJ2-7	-	TGCGCCAGCAGCCCGGAGGGGACAACCTACGAGCAGTACTTC	CASSPEGTTYEQYF
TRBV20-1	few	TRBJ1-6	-	TGCAGTGCTCTAGGCGCAGGAACCAATTCACCCCTCCACTTT	CSALGAGTNSPLHF
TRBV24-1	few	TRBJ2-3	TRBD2	TGTGCCACCAGTGATTCGACTAGCCTGCCAGATACGCAGTATTTT	CATSDSTSLPDTQYF
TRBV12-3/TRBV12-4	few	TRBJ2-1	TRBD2	TGTGCCAGCAGGAGCGGACTAGCGGGAGGGTTTTTTAGTGAGCAGTTCTTC	CASRSGLAGGFFSEQFF
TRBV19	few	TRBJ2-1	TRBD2	TGTGCCAGTAGTCGGTCTAGCGGGGTTCCTTACAATGAGCAGTTCTTC	CASSRSSGVPYNEQFF
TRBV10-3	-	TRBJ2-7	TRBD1	TGTGCCATCAGTGAGTCGGGACAGACTCACTTC	CAISESGQTHF
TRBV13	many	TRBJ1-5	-	TGTGCCAGCAGCTTAGGCGATACAGGGAATCAGCCCCAGCATTTT	CASSLGDTGNQPQHF
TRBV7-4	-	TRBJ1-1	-	TGTGCCAGCAGCCCCCCTCGACTGTACGTCGGGAGGATCTTT	CASSPPRLYVGRIF
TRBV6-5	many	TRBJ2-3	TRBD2	TGTGCCAGCAGTTACCAAACTAGCGGCACAGATACGCAGTATTTT	CASSYQTSGTDTQYF
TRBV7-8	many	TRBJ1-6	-	TGTGCCAGCAGCTTAGACAGAGCCTATAATTCACCCCTCCACTTT	CASSLDRAYNSPLHF
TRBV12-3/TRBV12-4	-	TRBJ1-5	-	TGTGCCAGCAGTTTATCGGGCAGAAAGTATCAGCCCCAGCATTTT	CASSLSGRKYQPQHF
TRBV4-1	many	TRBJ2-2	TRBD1	TGCGCCAGCAGAGGGACAGGGAGCACCGGGGAGCTGTTTTTT	CASRGTGSTGELFF
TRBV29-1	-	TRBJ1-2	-	TGCAGCGCTTACAGGGCCCCATTGGATGGCTACACCTTC	CSAYRAPLDGYTF
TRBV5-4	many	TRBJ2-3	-	TGTGCCAGCAGCTTGGTTGGTCCGGGGGAGACGCAGTATTTT	CASSLVGPGETQYF
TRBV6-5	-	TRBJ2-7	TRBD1	TGTGCCAGCAGCTTAACGACAGGGGATGCCTACGAGCAGTACTTC	CASSLTTGDAYEQYF
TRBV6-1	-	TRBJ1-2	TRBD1	TGTGCCAGCAGTGGGACAGGGGGGTCGAACTATGGCTACACCTTC	CASSGTGGSNYGYTF
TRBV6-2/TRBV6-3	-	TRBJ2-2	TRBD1	TGTGCCACCAAAGGGACAGGGGGCACCGGGGAGCTGTTTTTT	CATKGTGGTGELFF
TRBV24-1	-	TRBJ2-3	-	TGTGCCACCAGTGATTTGCCAGAGGGGACGGCAGATACGCAGTATTTT	CATSDLPEGTADTQYF
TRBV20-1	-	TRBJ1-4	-	TGCAGTGCTAGGAAGGACGGGAGTGAAAAACTGTTTTTT	CSARKDGSEKLFF
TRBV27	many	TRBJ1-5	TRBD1	TGTGCCAGCAGGATGACAGGGAGCAATCAGCCCCAGCATTTT	CASRMTGSNQPQHF
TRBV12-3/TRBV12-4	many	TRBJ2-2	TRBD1	TGTGCCAGCGTCTCAGGGGGCACGAACACCGGGGAGCTGTTTTTT	CASVSGGTNTGELFF
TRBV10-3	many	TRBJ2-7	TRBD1	TGTGCCATCAGTGAGCCCTTATTAGGACAGGGGGCATCCGAGCAGTACTTC	CAISEPLLGQGASEQYF
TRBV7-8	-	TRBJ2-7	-	TGTGCCAGCAGCTCTCGAGGGCAGGGGACTCGAGAGCAGTACTTC	CASSSRGQGTREQYF
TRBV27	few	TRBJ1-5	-	TGTGCCAGCAGTTTATCATACGGTTACAATCAGCCCCAGCATTTT	CASSLSYGYNQPQHF
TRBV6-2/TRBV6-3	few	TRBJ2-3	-	TGTGCCAGCGTGGACCCCACAGATACGCAGTATTTT	CASVDPTDTQYF
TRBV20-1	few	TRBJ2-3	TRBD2	TGCAGTGCGGAGACAGCGGGGGGGGCAGATACGCAGTATTTT	CSAETAGGADTQYF
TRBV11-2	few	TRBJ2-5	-	TGTGCCAGCAGCTTCAACATAGCTGATAAGACCCAGTACTTC	CASSFNIADKTQYF
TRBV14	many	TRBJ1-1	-	TGTGCCAGCAGTCCGCGCTTACCATCGAACACTGAAGCTTTCTTT	CASSPRLPSNTEAFF
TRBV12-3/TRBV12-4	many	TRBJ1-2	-	TGTGCCAGCAGTTTCGGGGGACCCTATGGCTACACCTTC	CASSFGGPYGYTF
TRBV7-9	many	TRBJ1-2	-	TGTGCCAGCAGCTCCACGACAGGAGTATCCTATGGCTACACCTTC	CASSSTTGVSYGYTF
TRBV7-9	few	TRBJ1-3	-	TGTGCGAGCACGCGCGGATCGGGTCTCGACTCTGGAAACACCATATATTTT	CASTRGSGLDSGNTIYF
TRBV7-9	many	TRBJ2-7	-	TGTGCCAGCAGCTTCCCCCCGGCCTACGAGCAGTACTTC	CASSFPPAYEQYF
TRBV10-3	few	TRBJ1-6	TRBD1	TGTGCCATCAGCGTCAGACAGGGAGATAATTCACCCCTCCACTTT	CAISVRQGDNSPLHF